The 28 T cell receptor beta chains below were found in one sample sequenced in a study of cytomegalovirus exposure and HLA in healthy donors. A multiplex PCR was run with 60 Vbeta primers and 13 Jbeta primers. Sequencing used immunoSEQ multiplex PCR; TCRdb keeps in-frame clones, though not all of them. The sample comprises more than 80,000 clones, around 69% of which are singletons, and 15% to 20% rests with the top ten. The sample was PBMCs. The source of these receptors is an older woman in good health and CMV-seropositive.

The chain employs TRBV7-9 and TRBJ1-1, with D uncertain. The CDR3 covers 15 residues. Germline lookup yields CDR1 SEHNR and CDR2 FQNEAQ (reference sequence). Trimming shortened V by 0 bases and J by 5 bases, and 13 bases separated the two germline ends. CDR3 amino acids: CASSLAAPSGTEAFF. The CDR3, as DNA: TGTGCCAGCAGCTTAGCGGCCCCGTCGGGTACTGAAGCTTTCTTT.

The V and J genes are TRBV6-4 and TRBJ1-1, with TRBD1 matching over 8 bases. CDR1 is MRHNA, CDR2 SNTAGT, per germline. The V gene end was trimmed by 2 bases and the J gene end by 5 bases; junction bases not matched to a gene: 7. The CDR3 has 15 residues. The CDR3 nucleotides read TGTGCCAGCAGTGACATCCGGACAGGGAGGACTGAAGCTTTCTTT. This encodes CASSDIRTGRTEAFF.

The chain employs TRBV11-3 and TRBJ2-2, with 10 bases aligning to TRBD1. Germline V gives CDR1 SGHNT, CDR2 YENEEA. The V segment lost 5 bases and the J segment 0 bases; nucleotides outside the gene matches: 6. The CDR3 totals 17 residues. The CDR3 loop is CASSPGQGRTNTGELFF. CDR3 nucleotides: TGTGCCAGCAGCCCGGGACAGGGGCGAACGAACACCGGGGAGCTGTTTTTT.

This clone was detected many times. The rearrangement joins TRBV27 to TRBJ1-2, with 8 bases lining up with TRBD1. The CDR3 extends over 13 amino acids. Losses at the gene ends were 5 bases for V and 6 bases for J; bases not matched to a gene: 5. CDR1 and CDR2 (germline): MNHEY, SMNVEV (reference sequence). As DNA, the CDR3 is TGTGCCAGCAGTCTCAGGGGGCGCGATGGCTACACCTTC. This sequence encodes CASSLRGRDGYTF.

This chain links TRBV5-6 with TRBJ2-1; a possible D gene is TRBD2 (6 bases). The CDR3 runs to 15 residues. Germline V gene lookup returns CDR1 SGHDT and CDR2 YYEEEE. The V end was cut by 1 base, the J end by 6 bases, with 14 bases between. The CDR3 DNA reads TGTGCCAGCAGCTTGATTAGCGGATCCATCAATGAGCAGTTCTTC. Amino acids: CASSLISGSINEQFF.

This clone was observed once. The genes are TRBV7-9 and TRBJ2-6; D perhaps matches TRBD1 (6 bases). Trimming pared 7 bases from V and 2 bases from J, leaving 18 bases between. This CDR3 region has 17 residues. Germline V gives CDR1 SEHNR, CDR2 FQNEAQ (reference sequence). Here the CDR3 reads CASKPPHRVPGANVLTF. Here the CDR3 DNA reads TGTGCCAGCAAGCCTCCCCACAGGGTTCCTGGGGCCAACGTCCTGACTTTC.

Remarks on this clone: At one end the junction does not follow the germline gene, possibly because of a read error. The chain has TRBV7-9 and TRBJ2-7; TRBD2 matches 7 bases. CDR1 is SEHNR, CDR2 FQNEAQ, per germline (reference sequence). The CDR3 is 12 residues long. CDR3 loop: CSSNPTAGAFYF. CDR3 sequence (DNA): TGTTCCAGCAACCCGACGGCGGGAGCGTTTTACTTC. The complete variable domain, with remaining parts taken from reference TRBV7-9 and TRBJ2-7, reads DTGVSQNPRHKITKRGQNVTFRCDPISEHNRLYWYRQTLGQGPEFLTYFQNEAQLEKSRLLSDRFSAERPKGSFSTLEIQRTEQGDSAMYLCSSNPTAGAFYFGPGTRLTVT.

The J gene is TRBJ1-3, the V gene TRBV7-2; D is ambiguous. The CDR3 has 15 amino acids. The germline V and J ends were trimmed by 2 bases and 1 base, with 9 bases remaining between them. The V gene's germline CDR1 is SGHTA and CDR2 FQGNSA. Written as DNA, the CDR3 is TGTGCCAGCAGCTTATATAGTTCTTCTGGAAACACCATATATTTT. Encoded protein: CASSLYSSSGNTIYF.

This clone was seen only a few times. The chain recombines TRBV6-1 with TRBJ1-1; 9 nucleotides match TRBD1. CDR3 size: 14 residues. With 6 bases clipped from V and 4 bases from J, the junction kept 6 bases outside the gene matches. The germline V gene has CDR1 MNHNS and CDR2 SASEGT. The DNA of the CDR3 is TGTGCCAGCAGGGCGCCGGGACAGGGCACTGAAGCTTTCTTT. Its translation is CASRAPGQGTEAFF.

The chain uses TRBV7-6 and TRBJ2-1; TRBD1 matches at 8 bases. The germline CDR1 and CDR2 sequences are SGHVS and FNYEAQ. V gave up 6 bases and J gave up 6 bases; unmatched junction bases: 13. The CDR3 sequence is 16 residues long. The CDR3 DNA reads TGTGCCAGCAGTTTAACGGCAGGGGGCCTGAGCAATGAGCAGTTCTTC. Translated: CASSLTAGGLSNEQFF. Using reference TRBV7-6 and TRBJ2-1 for the parts outside the CDR3, the full variable domain is GAGVSQSPRYKVTKRGQDVALRCDPISGHVSLYWYRQALGQGPEFLTYFNYEAQQDKSGLPNDRFSAERPEGSISTLTIQRTEQRDSAMYRCASSLTAGGLSNEQFFGPGTRLTVL.

The chain is built from TRBV28 and TRBJ1-2; perhaps TRBD1 as D (5 bases). CDR3 length equals 13 residues. CDR1 is MDHEN, CDR2 SYDVKM, per germline. Deletions cut 5 bases from V and 8 bases from J, with 15 bases between. The CDR3 DNA reads as TGTGCCAGCAGTGCACTACAGGTGTTGGGCTACACCTTC. Amino acid sequence: CASSALQVLGYTF.

This chain links TRBV5-1 with TRBJ2-1; 9 nucleotides line up with TRBD2. V shed 10 bases and J 3 bases; nucleotides not matched to a gene: 8. The CDR3 sequence is 14 residues long. Looked up from germline, CDR1 is SGHRS and CDR2 is YFSETQ. CDR3 DNA: TGCGCCCTCACCCCTAGCGGGAACTACAATGAGCAGTTCTTC. Translation: CALTPSGNYNEQFF.

J is TRBJ2-7 and V is TRBV9, with 11 nucleotides matching TRBD2. Germline CDR1 and CDR2: SGDLS and YYNGEE. Germline trimming cut 0 bases from V and 2 bases from J; bases unmatched to any gene: 1. This CDR3 spans 15 amino acids. This CDR3 reads CASSVGLAGTYEQYF. The DNA for the CDR3 is TGTGCCAGCAGCGTAGGACTAGCGGGAACCTACGAGCAGTACTTC. Combining the CDR3 with reference TRBV9 and TRBJ2-7 gives the whole variable domain DSGVTQTPKHLITATGQRVTLRCSPRSGDLSVYWYQQSLDQGLQFLIQYYNGEERAKGNILERFSAQQFPDLHSELNLSSLELGDSALYFCASSVGLAGTYEQYFGPGTRLTVT.

V and J are TRBV5-1 and TRBJ1-6; weak D call: TRBD1 (5 bases). V gave up 0 bases and J gave up 8 bases, with 9 bases separating them. CDR1 and CDR2 (germline): SGHRS, YFSETQ. There are 14 residues in the CDR3. CDR3 bases: TGCGCCAGCAGCTTGGGGGGACTAGATTCACCCCTCCACTTT. Its protein product is CASSLGGLDSPLHF. Combining the CDR3 with reference TRBV5-1 and TRBJ1-6 gives the whole variable domain KAGVTQTPRYLIKTRGQQVTLSCSPISGHRSVSWYQQTPGQGLQFLFEYFSETQRNKGNFPGRFSGRQFSNSRSEMNVSTLELGDSALYLCASSLGGLDSPLHFGNGTRLTVT.

This clone showed up just once. The V gene is TRBV5-1, the J gene TRBJ2-5, with 12 bases matching TRBD2. The V gene's germline CDR1 is SGHRS and CDR2 YFSETQ. The CDR3 contains 15 residues. The V segment lost 3 bases and the J segment 2 bases; nucleotides outside the gene matches: 2. CDR3 loop: CASSSGLAGQETQYF. CDR3 DNA: TGCGCCAGCAGCTCGGGACTAGCGGGTCAAGAGACCCAGTACTTC.

The chain carries TRBV5-1 and TRBJ1-1; D might be TRBD1 (5 bases). Per germline, CDR1 SGHRS and CDR2 YFSETQ. V lost 3 bases and J 5 bases, leaving 14 bases between the germline ends. The CDR3 contains 14 residues. The CDR3 here is CASSSPGRRTEAFF. The DNA of the CDR3 is TGCGCCAGCAGCTCCCCAGGGAGGAGGACTGAAGCTTTCTTT.

The sample holds a few counts of this clone. The same CDR3 is also encoded by other DNA sequences in this sample. The chain employs TRBV27 and TRBJ1-6; TRBD1 matches at 8 bases. The CDR3 extends over 14 amino acids. Losses at the gene ends were 3 bases for V and 6 bases for J; bases not matched to a gene: 1. Germline CDR1 MNHEY, CDR2 SMNVEV (reference sequence). CDR3 amino acids: CASSLDRVNSPLHF. Here the CDR3 DNA reads TGTGCCAGCAGTTTGGACAGGGTTAATTCACCCCTCCACTTT.

V and J are TRBV4-1 and TRBJ2-7, with 12 bases matching TRBD1. The CDR3 runs to 17 residues. Germline lookup yields CDR1 MGHRA and CDR2 YSYEKL. V shed 3 bases and J 5 bases; nucleotides not matched to a gene: 11. The CDR3 DNA is TGCGCCAGCAGCCAGCAATCCGGGACAGGGGGCATAAACGAGCAGTACTTC. Protein sequence: CASSQQSGTGGINEQYF.

This clone appeared a single time. The J gene is TRBJ2-1, the V gene TRBV5-6; tentative D call: TRBD2 (6 bases). CDR1 SGHDT and CDR2 YYEEEE come from the germline V gene. The CDR3 extends over 17 amino acids. The V end lost 2 bases, the J end lost 9 bases, and 24 bases lay between the germline ends. CDR3 region: CASSLRRAGPRGGEQFF. In nucleotides, the CDR3 is TGTGCCAGCAGCTTACGGCGCGCGGGACCGAGGGGTGGTGAGCAGTTCTTC.

This clone was counted a few times. The genes are TRBV6-5 and TRBJ1-1; 9 bases line up with TRBD1. Trimming at V came to 7 bases and at J to 3 bases, leaving 3 bases not matched to a gene. CDR3 length equals 13 residues. Germline V gene data show CDR1 as MNHEY and CDR2 as SVGAGI. CDR3 nucleotides: TGTGCCAGCATGACAGGGGGTTACACTGAAGCTTTCTTT. Translated: CASMTGGYTEAFF.

The chain employs TRBV29-1 and TRBJ2-3; 13 bases are shared with TRBD2. The V gene end was trimmed by 4 bases and the J gene end by 1 base; junction bases not matched to a gene: 2. CDR1 is SQVTM and CDR2 is ANQGSEA in the germline V gene. The CDR3 contains 15 residues. This CDR3 reads CSVGGTSGGTDTQYF. The CDR3 DNA is TGCAGCGTTGGGGGGACTAGCGGGGGCACAGATACGCAGTATTTT.

The chain combines TRBV4-1 with TRBJ2-1; 11 positions agree with TRBD2. Trimming took 3 bases from V and 9 from J; bases not matched to a gene: 7. The CDR3 covers 15 residues. Germline V lookup: CDR1 MGHRA, CDR2 YSYEKL. In nucleotides, the CDR3 is TGCGCCAGCAGCCAGACTAGCGGGACGGGCACTGAGCAGTTCTTC. Translated: CASSQTSGTGTEQFF.

This clone showed up just once. The rearrangement joins TRBV29-1 to TRBJ1-2; D not resolved. V shed 4 bases and J shed 7 bases, with 7 bases lying between them. CDR3 length equals 10 residues. Germline V CDR1 and CDR2: SQVTM, ANQGSEA. The CDR3 is CSVAQAGYTF. CDR3 nucleotides: TGCAGCGTTGCCCAAGCTGGCTACACCTTC.

The chain has TRBV2 and TRBJ2-2, with D possibly matching TRBD1 (6 bases). Germline CDR1 reads SNHLY; CDR2 reads FYNNEI. Trimming removed 5 bases from V and 5 bases from J, with 9 bases in between. This CDR3 region has 13 residues. The CDR3 nucleotides read TGTGCCAGCAGTTCTCAGGGGACCGGGGAGCTGTTTTTT. Translated, it gives CASSSQGTGELFF. The full variable domain, with the rest looked up from reference TRBV2 and TRBJ2-2, is EPEVTQTPSHQVTQMGQEVILRCVPISNHLYFYWYRQILGQKVEFLVSFYNNEISEKSEIFDDQFSVERPDGSNFTLKIRSTKLEDSAMYFCASSSQGTGELFFGEGSRLTVL.

The CDR3 DNA reads TGTGCCAGCAGTTACTCTTGGCAACTAACGGGCAATGAGCAGTTCTTC. Translating it yields CASSYSWQLTGNEQFF. The rearrangement links TRBV6-5 to TRBJ2-1; no firm D call. This CDR3 region has 16 residues. Germline CDR1 MNHEY, CDR2 SVGAGI. Deletions cut 0 bases from V and 6 bases from J, with 15 bases between.

The gene calls are TRBV6-1 and TRBJ2-7; 9 bases match TRBD2. Germline V lookup: CDR1 MNHNS, CDR2 SASEGT. There are 18 residues in the CDR3. Trimming took 7 bases from V and 0 from J; bases not matched to a gene: 16. Written as DNA, the CDR3 is TGTGCCAGCACTGACGCCTCGACTAGCGGTAAGGGCTCCTACGAGCAGTACTTC. As protein: CASTDASTSGKGSYEQYF.

As DNA, the CDR3 is TGTGCCAGCAGCCGGGACAGGGGGTTCTACGAGCAGTACTTC. This gives the protein CASSRDRGFYEQYF. This rearrangement joins TRBV14 to TRBJ2-7, with TRBD1 matching 11 bases. Germline CDR1 SGHDN, CDR2 FVKESK. The CDR3 loop spans 14 amino acids. V lost 4 bases to trimming and J lost 3 bases; unmatched junction nucleotides: 2.

The chain carries TRBV2 and TRBJ1-2, with a possible D match to TRBD1 (5 bases). Per the germline V gene, CDR1 is SNHLY and CDR2 is FYNNEI. Trimming shortened V by 7 bases and J by 2 bases, and 17 bases separated the two germline ends. The CDR3 is 15 residues long. The CDR3 region has the DNA TGTGCCAGCAACTCGCTTCGACAGACCAACTATGGCTACACCTTC. This translates into CASNSLRQTNYGYTF.